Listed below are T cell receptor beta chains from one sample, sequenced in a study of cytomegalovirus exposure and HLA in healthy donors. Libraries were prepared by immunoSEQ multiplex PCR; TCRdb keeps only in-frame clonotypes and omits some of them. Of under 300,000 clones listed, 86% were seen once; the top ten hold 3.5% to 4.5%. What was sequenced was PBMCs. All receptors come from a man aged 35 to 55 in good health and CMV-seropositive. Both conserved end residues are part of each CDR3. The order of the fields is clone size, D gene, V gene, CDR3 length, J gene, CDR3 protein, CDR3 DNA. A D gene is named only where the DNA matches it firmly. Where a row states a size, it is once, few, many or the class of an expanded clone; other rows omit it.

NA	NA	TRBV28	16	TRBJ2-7	CASSLPPGQGTSEQYF	TGTGCCAGCAGTCTCCCCCCAGGACAGGGGACTAGCGAGCAGTACTTC
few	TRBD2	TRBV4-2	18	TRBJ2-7	CASSQESGGLAGDYEQYF	TGTGCCAGCAGCCAGGAATCCGGGGGACTAGCGGGAGACTACGAGCAGTACTTC
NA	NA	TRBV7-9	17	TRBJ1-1	CASSLASGSGGDTEAFF	TGTGCCAGCAGCTTAGCGAGTGGCTCCGGGGGTGACACTGAAGCTTTCTTT
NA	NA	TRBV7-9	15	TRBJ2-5	CASSDTRGPPETQYF	TGTGCCAGCAGCGATACTAGAGGTCCCCCAGAGACCCAGTACTTC
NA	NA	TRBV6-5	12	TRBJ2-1	CASSSPGGEQFF	TGTGCCAGCAGTTCCCCGGGTGGAGAGCAGTTCTTC
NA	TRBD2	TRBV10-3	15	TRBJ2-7	CAISRASGSSYEQYF	TGTGCCATATCCCGAGCGAGCGGGAGCTCCTACGAGCAGTACTTC
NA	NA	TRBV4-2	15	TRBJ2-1	CASRGELSSYNEQFF	TGTGCCAGCAGGGGAGAATTGAGCTCCTACAATGAGCAGTTCTTC
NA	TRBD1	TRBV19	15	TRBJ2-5	CASSTDRGTQETQYF	TGTGCCAGTAGTACCGACAGGGGGACACAAGAGACCCAGTACTTC
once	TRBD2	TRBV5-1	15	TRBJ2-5	CASSFSGRVQETQYF	TGCGCCAGCAGCTTTAGCGGGAGAGTCCAAGAGACCCAGTACTTC
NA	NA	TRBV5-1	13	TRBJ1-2	CASRTGVENGYTF	TGCGCCAGCAGGACCGGGGTAGAGAATGGCTACACCTTC
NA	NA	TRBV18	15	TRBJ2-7	CASSPSPGYTYEQYF	TGTGCCAGCTCACCATCTCCAGGTTATACCTACGAGCAGTACTTC
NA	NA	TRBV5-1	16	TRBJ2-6	CASSYKRDSGANVLTF	TGCGCCAGCAGCTACAAACGGGACTCTGGGGCCAACGTCCTGACTTTC
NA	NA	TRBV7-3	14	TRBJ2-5	CASSLGHGPATQYF	TGTGCCAGCAGCTTGGGGCACGGCCCGGCGACCCAGTACTTC
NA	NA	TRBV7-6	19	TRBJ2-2	CASSSPTSTAEINTGELFF	TGTGCCAGCAGCTCGCCGACGTCCACAGCAGAGATTAACACCGGGGAGCTGTTTTTT
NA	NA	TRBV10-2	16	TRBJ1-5	CASRKGGGYSNQPQHF	TGCGCCAGCAGAAAAGGGGGGGGATATAGCAATCAGCCCCAGCATTTT
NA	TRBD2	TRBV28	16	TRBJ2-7	CASSSTSGRTFYEQYF	TGTGCCAGCAGTTCTACTAGCGGGAGGACCTTCTACGAGCAGTACTTC
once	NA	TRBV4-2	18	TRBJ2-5	CASSQDKGVGAVEETQYF	TGTGCCAGCAGCCAAGATAAGGGGGTGGGGGCGGTTGAAGAGACCCAGTACTTC
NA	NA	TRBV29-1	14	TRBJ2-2	CSVARGTHPGELFF	TGCAGCGTAGCCCGGGGGACTCATCCCGGGGAGCTGTTTTTT
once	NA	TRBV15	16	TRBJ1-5	CATSREGGPINQPQHF	TGTGCCACCAGCAGAGAGGGAGGGCCGATCAATCAGCCCCAGCATTTT
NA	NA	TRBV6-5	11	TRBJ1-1	CASTGFTEAFF	TGTGCCAGTACAGGGTTCACTGAAGCTTTCTTT